This T cell receptor (beta chain) derives from a study of shared clonotypes between healthy human individuals. Assay execution proceeded at the deep level. TCRdb keeps only in-frame clones here, not all; method: immunoSEQ multiplex PCR. The data contain over a million clones, roughly 75% of them seen just once; the ten biggest clones take up approximately 1.5%. A few counts support this clone. CDR3 size: 14 residues. V was clipped by 3 bases and J by 0 bases, with 8 bases between them. Germline CDR1 and CDR2: KGHSH and LQKENI. This TCR came from a man between 18 and 29 years old in good health. V and J are TRBV18 and TRBJ2-5; possible D gene TRBD1, 5 bases. The sequencing sample was made of memory CD4+ T cells sorted from blood. Subset denoted: CD45RA-negative fraction. The CDR3 reads CASSPLQDQETQYF. CDR3 coding DNA: TGTGCCAGCTCACCGTTACAGGACCAAGAGACCCAGTACTTC. Full variable domain (outside the CDR3, taken from reference TRBV18 and TRBJ2-5): NAGVMQNPRHLVRRRGQEARLRCSPMKGHSHVYWYRQLPEEGLKFMVYLQKENIIDESGMPKERFSAEFPKEGPSILRIQQVVRGDSAAYFCASSPLQDQETQYFGPGTRLLVL.